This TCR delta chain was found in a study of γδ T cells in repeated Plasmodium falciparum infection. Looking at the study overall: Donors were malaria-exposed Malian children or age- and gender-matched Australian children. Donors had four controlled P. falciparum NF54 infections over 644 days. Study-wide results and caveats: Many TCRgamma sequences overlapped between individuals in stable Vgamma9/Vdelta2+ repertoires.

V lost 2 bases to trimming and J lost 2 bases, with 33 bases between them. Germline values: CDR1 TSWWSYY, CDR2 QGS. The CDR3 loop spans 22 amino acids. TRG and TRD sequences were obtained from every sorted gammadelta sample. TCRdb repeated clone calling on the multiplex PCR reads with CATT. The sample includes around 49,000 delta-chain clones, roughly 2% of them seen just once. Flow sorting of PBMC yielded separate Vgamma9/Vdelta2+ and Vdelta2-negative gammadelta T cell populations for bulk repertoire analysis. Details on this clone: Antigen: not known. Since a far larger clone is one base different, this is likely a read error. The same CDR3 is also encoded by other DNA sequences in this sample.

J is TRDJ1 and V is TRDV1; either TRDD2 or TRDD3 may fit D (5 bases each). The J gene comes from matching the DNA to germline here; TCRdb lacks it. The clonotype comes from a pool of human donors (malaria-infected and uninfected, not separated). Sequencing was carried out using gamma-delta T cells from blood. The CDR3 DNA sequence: TGTGCTCTTGGGGAAAGGCGGTGGCCTACTGGAGGGGGGTCTCCACCTACCGATAAACTCATCTTT. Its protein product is CALGERRWPTGGGSPPTDKLIF.